The clone carrying this T cell receptor beta chain was seen repeatedly, ten times or more. This record belongs to a study of Graves' ophthalmopathy and Graves' hyperthyroidism. Transcripts of RNA were the source for amplifying TCR beta CDR3 regions. HTBI primers were employed in first-round RT-PCR, then a second-round multiplex PCR followed. TCRdb reprocessed the multiplex PCR reads via MiXCR and lists one record per CDR3 protein. The table records around 1.1 million distinct CDR3 sequences, 36% of them present only once. This CDR3 region has 18 residues. Germline V gives CDR1 SGHRS, CDR2 YFSETQ. V lost 0 bases, J lost 0 bases, and 13 bases lay in between.

Sequenced material: peripheral blood or thyroid tissue (not recorded which). The clonotype originates from an adult man with Graves' hyperthyroidism. V and J are TRBV5-1 and TRBJ2-6; D perhaps matches TRBD1 (6 bases). CDR3 protein: CASSLGLQGVSGANVLTF. The CDR3 region has the DNA TGCGCCAGCAGCTTGGGCTTACAGGGCGTCTCTGGGGCCAACGTCCTGACTTTC.